The source of this T cell receptor beta chain is a study of T cells in Graves' hyperthyroidism and ophthalmopathy (dated by TCRdb to 2018 to 2020). Regarding the complete study: Peripheral blood was collected at initial diagnosis, before any treatment. According to the paper, TCR Vbeta CDR3 sequencing was carried out on over 130 peripheral blood samples, which came from fewer than 50 ophthalmopathy, around 75 hyperthyroidism and approximately 17 progressor patients. In more than five Graves' hyperthyroidism patients, the study also compared T-cell repertoires from thyroid tissue with T-cell repertoires from blood. TCR V-J signatures able to tell the groups apart were searched for in a discovery cohort of 90 to 100 patients, of whom over 40 had Graves' ophthalmopathy and about 55 had stable Graves' hyperthyroidism. Whether ophthalmopathy could be predicted prospectively was tested in an independent validation cohort made up of roughly 19 hyperthyroidism patients plus 17 patients who later progressed to ophthalmopathy. For training and testing, the 100 or so patients in the discovery cohort were randomly divided in a 7:3 ratio. Following sampling, methimazole starting at 30 mg daily was given to hyperthyroidism patients, and high-dose intravenous methylprednisolone was given to ophthalmopathy patients.

The CDR3 runs 15 residues from the cysteine to the phenylalanine. Kept here is only the CDR3 DNA, which spans 45 bases and is read in frame from base 1. V and J are truncated by 0 bases and 9 bases respectively, leaving an intervening sequence of 18 bases. Via the germline V gene (reference sequence), CDR1 is SEHNR and CDR2 FQNEAQ. This clonotype was seen ten or more times. This clone's antigen is unknown. The sample holds no much larger clone one base away, and base qualities are not on file. TCR beta CDR3 regions were amplified from RNA transcripts. The TCR CDR3 was subjected to a first round of RT-PCR using the HTBI primer set and the Qiagen OneStep RT-PCR kit. The libraries were constructed in a second round of multiplex PCR and then size-selected and purified. Libraries were sequenced paired-end with 100 bp reads on an Illumina HiSeq2000. The original pipeline was this. Raw data were processed with SOAPnuke, discarding reads with adapters, uncalled bases, mean Phred below 15, or no exact constant-primer or identifier match. High-quality paired reads were merged with COPE v1.2.5, and unique nucleotide sequences were defined as clonotypes. MiTCR v1.1 was used to align the clonotypes against IMGT TRBV, TRBD and TRBJ reference segments. Analysis was restricted to V-J combinations with a frequency above 0.0001, which covered 98% to 99.2% of repertoires. The TCS score was defined as F50 (clonal expansion) divided by E x V (chaos), with BLOSUM62-based TCRdist calculated between CDR3 peptides within each V-J. Welch's t-statistics and random forest reduced several hundred V-J features to about 13, which were used in a naive Bayes classifier (R e1071). Clones were called with MiXCR by TCRdb after fastp trimmed the public reads at Q25, and only in-frame beta chains were retained. All rows with the same CDR3 protein become a single entry with the most common DNA and genes. The V and J calls and clone size are TCRdb's, not the authors'. In all, the sample holds 450,000 to 600,000 distinct CDR3 sequences, and approximately 15% of those were seen once. Approximately 15% of the sample is held by the ten biggest clonotypes.

Overall study results and their limits: Ophthalmopathy was separated from stable hyperthyroidism by a 13 V-J signature model, with over 85% sensitivity and 81% to 82% specificity obtained in cross-validation and 80%/75% obtained in testing. In validation, the model predicted progression to ophthalmopathy with over 65% sensitivity and less than 75% specificity, a median of about 6 months before onset. Sample size was not statistically predetermined, and investigators were not blinded to group allocation. Most expanded thyroid clonotypes (frequency above 0.001) were also detected in blood, suggesting blood repertoires may reflect thyroid immune responses.

Stable Graves' hyperthyroidism was defined as the absence of progression to ophthalmopathy over 18 months of follow-up. Hyperthyroidism patients were aged 18 to 65 years and newly diagnosed, with disease duration of less than 2 months. The study excluded patients with uncontrolled infections, other autoimmune diseases, pregnancy or lactation. Clinical symptoms, serum thyroxine and TRAb, thyroid ultrasound, and orbital computed tomography formed the basis for the diagnoses. Ficoll-Paque density gradient centrifugation was used to isolate PBMCs from around 10 ml of fresh peripheral blood. Trizol reagent was used to extract total RNA, and RNA quality was then checked on an Agilent 2100 Bioanalyzer.

Sequencing was done on a sample of blood. The TCR was taken from a woman in her thirties or forties with Graves' hyperthyroidism. The rearrangement combines TRBV7-9 with TRBJ2-7; the D gene is perhaps TRBD1, from 5 matching bases. At the DNA level, the sequence is TGTGCCAGCAGCTTAGCAAGGGGCCAGGGTGATCGGCAGTACTTC. Its coded protein is CASSLARGQGDRQYF.